This T cell receptor (beta chain) was identified during a study of blood T cell repertoires in COVID-19 (dated by TCRdb to the early 2020s). For the wider study: Samples from collaborators originated in the United States, Italy and Spain and spanned both the acute and convalescent phases of COVID-19. Subjects who had been exposed to COVID-19, were actively infected with it, or had recovered from it provided the deeply sampled blood TCRbeta repertoires that made up the dataset. The repertoires were made available in a free public database intended to serve as a resource for research on the immune response to SARS-CoV-2. The prospective study material was composed of cDNA or gDNA derived from T cells, B-cell-depleted T cells, or PBMCs. Samples were obtained from the ongoing ImmuneRACE study (first 160 participants) and from about 1,300 subjects provided by 6 global collaborators. A de-identified subject ID, COVID-19 status, age in years and sex were almost always included in the sample metadata. HLA class I and class II types, where available, came from metadata supplied by the sample provider rather than from assay-based typing.

The immunoSEQ Assay, a bias-controlled multiplex PCR, was used to amplify TCRbeta CDR3 regions from genomic DNA. The authors' pipeline ran thus. Within the assay, amplification of reference gene primers was used to estimate how many nucleated cells each sample contained. To quantify the absolute abundance of each unique TCRbeta CDR3 rearrangement, sequence reads were collapsed and filtered. For each sample, productive Simpson clonality was calculated by taking the square root of Simpson's diversity index across productive rearrangements. Not all clones reach the TCRdb copy of this immuneACCESS table, which keeps in-frame sequences only. Checked studies attribute under half of the gap to unresolved V genes and leave the rest unexplained. For V, J and clone size, that table is used; D and trimming come from the DNA. This sample holds 350,000 to 450,000 clones; around nine tenths were observed only once. The ten largest clones add up to roughly 3.1% of the sample.

V was cut back by 0 bases and J by 5 bases, leaving a gap of 7 bases between them. The CDR3 sequence holds 14 residues, the cysteine and phenylalanine included. Only the CDR3 portion is preserved as DNA: 42 bases, with reading frame beginning at the first base. Looking up the germline V gene yields CDR1 MGHRA and CDR2 YSYEKL. The full study reports these points: How much clinical and demographic metadata was included differed by source and by participant, and the metadata was provided uncurated.

This clone was observed a handful of times. The clone's antigen remains unknown. Base qualities are missing; no much larger clone stands one base away. Collaborating institutions collected whole blood in K2EDTA tubes following their own protocols. For TCRbeta analysis, collaborator samples were shipped as frozen whole blood, as isolated PBMCs, or as DNA extracted from either sample type. Sequenced material: peripheral blood. This TCR derives from a human donor in a cohort sampled during active COVID-19. The chain uses TRBV4-1 and TRBJ2-2, with the identity of the D gene unclear. CDR3 sequence: CASSQDPRTGELFF. The DNA is as follows: TGCGCCAGCAGCCAAGATCCGCGGACCGGGGAGCTGTTTTTT.